Listed here are 29 T cell receptor beta chains from one sample, sequenced in a study of blood T cell repertoires in COVID-19. The protocol was immunoSEQ multiplex PCR, while the TCRdb copy is restricted to in-frame clones and leaves out a portion. The data show 150,000 to 200,000 clones, 70% to 90% seen once. Sample: peripheral blood. These receptors all stem from a man aged 45 to 65 with active or convalescent COVID-19.

This clone showed up just a few times. V gene TRBV6-5 combines with J gene TRBJ1-2; 7 bases align to TRBD1. CDR1 is MNHEY and CDR2 is SVGAGI in the germline V gene. The V and J ends lost 1 base and 8 bases, in that order; junction bases with no gene match: 13. This CDR3 is built from 16 residues. The CDR3: CASSYFRGQSSGGYTF. In DNA form, the CDR3 reads TGTGCCAGCAGTTACTTTAGGGGACAGTCTTCTGGAGGCTACACCTTC.

This clone showed up many times. J is TRBJ2-2 and V is TRBV5-5; a weak D match, TRBD2 (5 bases). Trimming took 4 bases from V and 6 from J, leaving 19 bases between them. CDR1 and CDR2 from the germline V gene are SGHKS and YYEKEE (reference sequence). The CDR3 is made up of 16 amino acids. The CDR3 region has the DNA TGTGCCAGCAGCACGCTTTATACTAGTTTCGCCGGGGAGCTGTTTTTT. Residues: CASSTLYTSFAGELFF.

J is TRBJ2-1 and V is TRBV9, with 10 bases matching TRBD2. J gave up 5 bases and V 3 bases, and 5 bases lay outside the gene matches. The CDR3 has 15 residues. Germline V CDR1 and CDR2: SGDLS, YYNGEE. CDR3 DNA: TGTGCCAGCAGCGGTCTAGCGGGGGTTGACAATGAGCAGTTCTTC. This translates into CASSGLAGVDNEQFF.

The V and J genes are TRBV7-9 and TRBJ1-1, with a weak D call TRBD1 (6 bases). This CDR3 is built from 14 residues. Trimming cost V 4 bases and J 5 bases, with 14 bases left between them. Germline V CDR1 and CDR2: SEHNR, FQNEAQ (reference sequence). The CDR3 protein is CASSYGDTQTEAFF. The DNA for the CDR3 is TGTGCCAGCAGCTACGGGGACACACAAACTGAAGCTTTCTTT.

The rearrangement links TRBV6-1 to TRBJ2-3; 14 bases line up with TRBD2. Trimming cost V 0 bases and J 5 bases; bases outside gene matches: 13. CDR1 is MNHNS and CDR2 is SASEGT in the germline V gene. The CDR3 is 20 amino acids. The CDR3 here is CASSEAEGPTSGRAKDTQYF. CDR3 sequence (DNA): TGTGCCAGCAGTGAAGCAGAAGGACCGACTAGCGGGAGGGCCAAAGATACGCAGTATTTT.

The rearrangement links TRBV7-9 to TRBJ1-2, with TRBD1 matching over 7 bases. Germline lookup yields CDR1 SEHNR and CDR2 FQNEAQ (reference sequence). Trimming removed 5 bases from V and 5 bases from J; junction bases left unmatched: 5. This CDR3 has 13 residues. The CDR3 loop is CASSGTEDYGYTF. In nucleotides, the CDR3 is TGTGCCAGCAGCGGGACAGAGGATTATGGCTACACCTTC.

CDR3 nucleotide sequence: TGTGCCAGCAGTGTGGAGGTGACCATGGAAAAACTGTTTTTT. Translating gives CASSVEVTMEKLFF. This chain joins TRBV2 and TRBJ1-4, with unresolved D. There are 14 residues in the CDR3. Trimming shortened V by 4 bases and J by 8 bases, and 14 bases separated the two germline ends. In germline, CDR1 is SNHLY, CDR2 FYNNEI.

The rearrangement links TRBV7-2 to TRBJ1-1; TRBD1 is a possible D gene (5 bases). V was clipped by 2 bases and J by 5 bases, with 18 bases between them. Per the germline V gene, CDR1 is SGHTA and CDR2 is FQGNSA. This CDR3 spans 16 amino acids. The CDR3 region has the DNA TGTGCCAGCAGCTTAATGGTAGGGGTTAGGGGAACTGAAGCTTTCTTT. It is translated as CASSLMVGVRGTEAFF.

This chain links TRBV4-3 with TRBJ1-2; possible D gene TRBD1, 5 bases. Germline loops: CDR1 LGHNA, CDR2 YSLEER. The CDR3 contains 14 residues. The ends were cut back, 4 bases at V and 4 bases at J, with 13 bases in the middle. The CDR3 region has the DNA TGCGCCAGCAGCCCAGCGACAGAAGGCTATGGCTACACCTTC. Its protein product is CASSPATEGYGYTF.

This chain uses TRBV21-1 with TRBJ1-5; no DNA check was done on the table's D call, TRBD1. TRBV21-1 constitutes a pseudogene. The CDR3 has 16 residues. The CDR3 nucleotides read TGTGCCAGCAGCAAGATGGGACAGGGGCGGGATCAGCCCCAGCATTTT. Its protein is CASSKMGQGRDQPQHF.

This chain uses TRBV9 with TRBJ2-2, with no clear D. The CDR3 is made up of 15 amino acids. Looked up from germline, CDR1 is SGDLS and CDR2 is YYNGEE. The V gene lost 1 base and the J gene lost 0 bases, with 7 bases spanning the gap. In DNA, the CDR3 is TGTGCCAGCAGCGTAACAATATCGAACACCGGGGAGCTGTTTTTT. Amino acid sequence: CASSVTISNTGELFF.

The chain has TRBV5-1 and TRBJ2-1; 12 bases agree with TRBD2. This CDR3 comprises 14 residues. Losses at the gene ends were 0 bases for V and 9 bases for J; bases not matched to a gene: 1. CDR1 and CDR2 from the germline V gene are SGHRS and YFSETQ. CDR3 bases: TGCGCCAGCAGCTTGGGACTAGCGGGAGTTGAGCAGTTCTTC. As protein: CASSLGLAGVEQFF.

The chain couples TRBV28 to TRBJ2-1; 9 bases agree with TRBD2. V was pared by 6 bases and J by 2 bases, with 5 bases of the junction left unmatched. The CDR3 is 15 residues long. CDR1 and CDR2 from the germline V gene are MDHEN and SYDVKM. CDR3 sequence: CASSSRLAAYNEQFF. CDR3 DNA: TGTGCCAGCAGCTCCCGACTAGCGGCCTACAATGAGCAGTTCTTC.

The gene calls are TRBV4-1 and TRBJ2-7; 9 nucleotides line up with TRBD1. Germline loops: CDR1 MGHRA, CDR2 YSYEKL. This CDR3 is 15 amino acids long. Trimming took 1 base from V and 3 from J; bases not matched to a gene: 4. CDR3 protein: CASSQVGGQGYEQYF. The DNA for the CDR3 is TGCGCCAGCAGCCAAGTGGGGGGACAGGGCTACGAGCAGTACTTC.

The DNA for the CDR3 is TGTGCCAGCTCACCACGGGGGTTGGGGACTTACAATGAGCAGTTCTTC. Amino acid sequence: CASSPRGLGTYNEQFF. This chain links TRBV18 with TRBJ2-1; D possibly corresponds to TRBD2 (6 bases). Germline assignment: CDR1 KGHSH and CDR2 LQKENI. The CDR3 contains 16 residues. V was cut by 1 base and J by 4 bases, with 14 bases left in between.

This clone was seen a few times. The chain carries TRBV20-1 and TRBJ2-5, with D perhaps matching TRBD1 (6 bases). The germline CDR1 and CDR2 sequences are DFQATT and SNEGSKA (reference sequence). The V end lost 3 bases, the J end lost 2 bases, and 10 bases lay between the germline ends. The length of the CDR3 is 13 residues. CDR3 bases: TGCAGTGCTAGTGTAACAGGGCAAGAGACCCAGTACTTC. This gives the protein CSASVTGQETQYF.

The V call is TRBV18, the J call TRBJ2-7; 11 nucleotides align to TRBD2. Looked up from germline, CDR1 is KGHSH and CDR2 is LQKENI. The CDR3 spans 15 residues. J lost 7 bases, V lost 3 bases, and 8 bases had no gene match. CDR3: CASSPGTSGPGEQYF. The CDR3 coding sequence is TGTGCCAGCTCACCCGGGACTAGCGGACCAGGGGAGCAGTACTTC.

A single count supports this clone. The rearrangement links TRBV11-3 to TRBJ1-1; 8 nucleotides align to TRBD1. Germline trimming cut 2 bases from V and 4 bases from J; bases unmatched to any gene: 9. CDR3 length equals 16 residues. Germline values: CDR1 SGHNT, CDR2 YENEEA. CDR3 nucleotides: TGTGCCAGCAGCTTATTGCTGGCAGGGGGCCCCACTGAAGCTTTCTTT. Its protein product is CASSLLLAGGPTEAFF.

The chain employs TRBV2 and TRBJ2-7; 7 bases are a match to TRBD1. Trimming at V came to 11 bases and at J to 3 bases, leaving 7 bases not matched to a gene. Germline values: CDR1 SNHLY, CDR2 FYNNEI. CDR3 length: 12 residues. The CDR3 is CAVGDSSYEQYF. DNA for the CDR3: TGTGCCGTGGGGGACAGTAGCTACGAGCAGTACTTC. Full variable domain (outside the CDR3, taken from reference TRBV2 and TRBJ2-7): EPEVTQTPSHQVTQMGQEVILRCVPISNHLYFYWYRQILGQKVEFLVSFYNNEISEKSEIFDDQFSVERPDGSNFTLKIRSTKLEDSAMYFCAVGDSSYEQYFGPGTRLTVT.

J is TRBJ1-4 and V is TRBV3-1 (or the pseudogene TRBV3-2), with D perhaps TRBD1 (5 bases). The CDR3 totals 15 residues. CDR1 is LGHDT and CDR2 is YNNKEL in the germline V gene (reference sequence). The germline V and J ends were trimmed by 1 base and 5 bases, with 11 bases remaining between them. The CDR3 bases are TGTGCCAGCAGCCAAGTTGGGGCGAGCAATGAAAAACTGTTTTTT. Its translation is CASSQVGASNEKLFF.

This chain connects TRBV30 to TRBJ2-7; D possibly corresponds to TRBD2 (6 bases). V was shortened by 1 base and J by 10 bases, with 14 bases between the two germline ends. Looked up from germline, CDR1 is GTSNPN and CDR2 is SVGIG (reference sequence). This CDR3 contains 12 residues. The CDR3 sequence is CAWSALAELQYF. The CDR3 nucleotides are TGTGCCTGGAGTGCCTTAGCGGAGCTTCAGTACTTC.

V usage is TRBV28 and J usage is TRBJ1-1; D is perhaps TRBD1 (6 bases). Germline assignment: CDR1 MDHEN and CDR2 SYDVKM. The CDR3 runs to 13 residues. Deletions cut 4 bases from V and 4 bases from J, with 10 bases between. The CDR3 coding sequence is TGTGCCAGCAGTTCCCAGGGGTCCACTGAAGCTTTCTTT. Translated, it gives CASSSQGSTEAFF.

As DNA, the CDR3 is TGTGCCAGCAGCCACCAAACAGGGGAAAATGAGCAGTTCTTC. Protein: CASSHQTGENEQFF. The chain is built from TRBV3-1 (or the pseudogene TRBV3-2) and TRBJ2-1; 7 nucleotides align to TRBD1. Germline assignment: CDR1 LGHDT and CDR2 YNNKEL (reference sequence). This CDR3 region has 14 residues. The junction had 6 bases not matched to a gene; V was cut back by 3 bases and J by 7 bases.

The gene calls are TRBV19 and TRBJ1-1, with D maybe TRBD1 (6 bases). The CDR3 is made up of 16 amino acids. Germline CDR1 is LNHDA and CDR2 is SQIVND (reference sequence). The V end was cut by 3 bases, the J end by 1 base, with 15 bases between. In DNA form, the CDR3 reads TGTGCCAGTAGTATGCTGTTGGGACAAAAGAACACTGAAGCTTTCTTT. Amino acids: CASSMLLGQKNTEAFF.

This clone was seen a handful of times. The V and J genes are TRBV5-4 and TRBJ2-2; D may be TRBD1 (6 bases). Germline assignment: CDR1 SGHNT and CDR2 YYREEE (reference sequence). V lost 6 bases, J lost 5 bases, and 14 bases lay in between. This CDR3 is built from 14 residues. DNA for the CDR3: TGTGCCAGCACCCTTAGGGGGTATACCGGGGAGCTGTTTTTT. Translated: CASTLRGYTGELFF.

The chain combines TRBV19 with TRBJ2-1; 7 nucleotides line up with TRBD2. V shed 3 bases, J shed 9 bases, and the junction held 5 bases outside the gene matches. The germline CDR1 and CDR2 sequences are LNHDA and SQIVND (reference sequence). The CDR3 runs to 13 residues. The CDR3 nucleotides read TGTGCCAGTAGTATGAGCTCTAGCGGTGAGCAGTTCTTC. Translated, it gives CASSMSSSGEQFF.

The J gene is TRBJ2-7, the V gene TRBV19; 8 nucleotides agree with TRBD2. V lost 8 bases to trimming and J lost 0 bases; unmatched junction nucleotides: 6. CDR1 and CDR2 from the germline V gene are LNHDA and SQIVND (reference sequence). This CDR3 region has 14 residues. Here the CDR3 DNA reads TGTGCCAGTTCCCCTAGCGGGTTCTCCTACGAGCAGTACTTC. It translates to CASSPSGFSYEQYF.

V gene TRBV4-3 combines with J gene TRBJ1-5; TRBD1 agrees at 7 bases. Germline lookup yields CDR1 LGHNA and CDR2 YSLEER. The CDR3 sequence is 15 residues long. Trimming took 2 bases from V and 3 from J; bases not matched to a gene: 4. The CDR3 sequence is CASSQTGAFNQPQHF. DNA for the CDR3: TGCGCCAGCAGCCAAACAGGGGCCTTCAATCAGCCCCAGCATTTT.

This clone was observed once. The chain joins TRBV12-3 or TRBV12-4 to TRBJ2-3, with TRBD1 matching 7 bases. The V gene end was trimmed by 5 bases and the J gene end by 4 bases; junction bases not matched to a gene: 3. This CDR3 comprises 13 residues. The CDR3 DNA is TGTGCCAGCAGTACAGACAGGGCAGATACGCAGTATTTT. Amino acids: CASSTDRADTQYF.